This is a list of T cell receptor beta chains from one sample in a study of blood T cell repertoires in COVID-19. This table comes from immunoSEQ multiplex PCR, and its TCRdb copy is limited to in-frame clones, with some not included. The table has about 110,000 clones, roughly 85% seen once; the top ten hold 2.4%. The sequenced sample consisted of peripheral blood. The receptors were gathered from a human donor in a cohort sampled during active COVID-19. Both conserved end residues are part of each CDR3. The D gene is left open where the match is weak. Clone size is stated in some rows and not others, as once, few, many or a class when expanded.

cdr3_nt,cdr3_aa,clone_size,d_call,v_call,j_call
TGTGCCACCAGCAGAGGGGGGATCGCGGGGGATCTCTACGAGCAGTACTTC,CATSRGGIAGDLYEQYF,.,TRBD2,TRBV15,TRBJ2-7
TGTGCCAGCAGTACAGGGACAGGGTTTTACGGCTACACCTTC,CASSTGTGFYGYTF,.,TRBD1,TRBV27,TRBJ1-2
TGTGCCAGCAGCTTAATGATGACAACAACTAATGAAAAACTGTTTTTT,CASSLMMTTTNEKLFF,.,.,TRBV7-3,TRBJ1-4
TGTGCCAGCAGCTTGGAATTGAGCGGGAGTTGGGTCACAGATACGCAGTATTTT,CASSLELSGSWVTDTQYF,once,TRBD2,TRBV5-6,TRBJ2-3
TGTGCCAGTAGTAGAAGGGGAGGAACTAATGAAAAACTGTTTTTT,CASSRRGGTNEKLFF,.,.,TRBV19,TRBJ1-4
TGTGCCAGCAGTGACTCTGCGGGAGTAGGGTACAATGAGCAGTTCTTC,CASSDSAGVGYNEQFF,.,TRBD2,TRBV6-4,TRBJ2-1
TGTGCCAGCAGCTTGGGACTAGCGGGAGGGCGGTCCTACAATGAGCAGTTCTTC,CASSLGLAGGRSYNEQFF,.,TRBD2,TRBV5-4,TRBJ2-1
TGTGCCAGCAGTTACGAGCTTTATAATTCACCCCTCCACTTT,CASSYELYNSPLHF,.,.,TRBV6-6,TRBJ1-6
TGTGCCAGCAGCCTAGGGGTGGGCGTCTCCTACGAGCAGTACTTC,CASSLGVGVSYEQYF,.,.,TRBV11-2,TRBJ2-7
TGTGCCAGCAGTCCGGGAGGATCCTACAATGAGCAGTTCTTC,CASSPGGSYNEQFF,.,TRBD2,TRBV6-5,TRBJ2-1
TGTGCCAGCAGTTTATCGGCAGACATGAACACTGAAGCTTTCTTT,CASSLSADMNTEAFF,.,.,TRBV27,TRBJ1-1
TGTGCCAGCAGACGGGGGGCCAATGAAAAACTGTTTTTT,CASRRGANEKLFF,.,.,TRBV2,TRBJ1-4
TGTGCCAGCACTCCCGCCGGGACAGACTTCTACGAGCAGTACTTC,CASTPAGTDFYEQYF,.,TRBD1,TRBV6-6,TRBJ2-7
TGCGCCAGCAGCTTGAACTACCTCGGGGGTAGTTCACCCCTCCACTTT,CASSLNYLGGSSPLHF,once,.,TRBV5-1,TRBJ1-6
TGTGCCAGCAGCGCCGGGACTAGCGGGATCTACAATGAGCAGTTCTTC,CASSAGTSGIYNEQFF,.,TRBD2,TRBV7-6,TRBJ2-1
TGTGCCAGCGGGGAACGACAGGGGGCTGGTGAAGCTTTCTTT,CASGERQGAGEAFF,.,TRBD1,TRBV6-5,TRBJ1-1
TGTGCCAGCAGCGTAGCTACTAGCGGGAGTATTATTGAGCAGTTCTTC,CASSVATSGSIIEQFF,.,TRBD2,TRBV9,TRBJ2-1
TGTGCCAGCGCACAGGGGAACTATGGCTACACCTTC,CASAQGNYGYTF,.,TRBD1,TRBV4-2,TRBJ1-2
TGCGCCAGCTCCAGGGGACTAGCGGATCAAGAGACCCAGTACTTC,CASSRGLADQETQYF,once,TRBD2,TRBV10-1,TRBJ2-5
TGCGCCAGCAGCCAATACCACAGGGTCAATGAGCAGTTCTTC,CASSQYHRVNEQFF,.,.,TRBV4-1,TRBJ2-1
TGCAGCGTTGAATCTCGGACAGGGCTAAGCCTCTCCTACGAGCAGTACTTC,CSVESRTGLSLSYEQYF,.,TRBD1,TRBV29-1,TRBJ2-7
TGCGCCAGCAGTGACCCGGGATACGGCGGGGAGCTGTTTTTT,CASSDPGYGGELFF,.,.,TRBV10-1,TRBJ2-2
TGTGCCAGCAGCGTAGTAGCGGCCGCGAACACCGGGGAGCTGTTTTTT,CASSVVAAANTGELFF,.,.,TRBV9,TRBJ2-2
TGTGCCAGCAGCTTGGCTGCGCAGGGGGCCGGAAACACCATATATTTT,CASSLAAQGAGNTIYF,.,TRBD1,TRBV5-5,TRBJ1-3
TGCGCCAGCAGTAGAACTAGTAGCGATGAGCAGTTCTTC,CASSRTSSDEQFF,.,.,TRBV5-1,TRBJ2-1
TGTGCCAGTGGGGACAGGGGAAACACCGGGGAGCTGTTTTTT,CASGDRGNTGELFF,.,TRBD1,TRBV19,TRBJ2-2
TGTGCCAGCTCACCGGGCGGGAGGGCCCCCGGGGAGCTGTTTTTT,CASSPGGRAPGELFF,.,TRBD2,TRBV18,TRBJ2-2
TGTGCCAGCAGGTCCGTAGCGGGGGGGGTGTACAATGAGCAGTTCTTC,CASRSVAGGVYNEQFF,once,TRBD2,TRBV5-4,TRBJ2-1
TGTGCCGCTGAGGGTCCGGGTCGGGACGAGCAGTACTTC,CAAEGPGRDEQYF,once,.,TRBV6-5,TRBJ2-7
TGTGCCAGTAGAAGGACAGGGGGCTACGAGCAGTACTTC,CASRRTGGYEQYF,.,TRBD1,TRBV19,TRBJ2-7
TGTGCCAGCAGCTTAGTGGGGACAGGCCCAACTAATGAAAAACTGTTTTTT,CASSLVGTGPTNEKLFF,.,TRBD1,TRBV7-9,TRBJ1-4
TGTGCCAGCAGCACGGGACAGGGGAAAAACATTCAGTACTTC,CASSTGQGKNIQYF,.,TRBD1,TRBV13,TRBJ2-4
TGTGCCAGCAGCATTAGCGGGGGGGCTGGGGAGACCCAGTACTTC,CASSISGGAGETQYF,once,TRBD2,TRBV9,TRBJ2-5
TGTGCCAGCAGCTTAGTTTACAACTACGAGCAGTACTTC,CASSLVYNYEQYF,.,.,TRBV7-9,TRBJ2-7
TGTGCCAGCACCGACAACGTCGCCGGGGAGCTGTTTTTT,CASTDNVAGELFF,.,.,TRBV2,TRBJ2-2